The 32 T cell receptor beta chains below come from one sample, sequenced in a study. TCRdb redid the calling of the RT-PCR reads with MiXCR, one entry per CDR3 protein. The sample holds approximately 720,000 distinct CDR3 sequences; 14% are singletons and the top ten take 3.6%. The sample comprised memory CD4+ T cells from blood. These receptors all stem from a female donor in good health, serving as a healthy control.

Remarks on this clonotype: A single base separates this from a much larger clone, so it may be a read error. The chain couples TRBV6-4 to TRBJ2-2; D gene uncertain. The CDR3 runs to 14 residues. V shed 6 bases and J shed 3 bases, with 11 bases lying between them. The germline gives CDR1 MRHNA, CDR2 SNTAGT. CDR3 sequence: CASRAILDTGELFF. The CDR3 bases are TGTGCCAGCAGAGCGATCCTCGACACCGGGGAGCTGTTTTTT.

There are many counts of this clonotype. This rearrangement joins TRBV7-3 to TRBJ1-1; D unresolved. The CDR3 runs 12 residues. The germline CDR1 and CDR2 sequences are SGHTA and FQGTGA. V lost 0 bases to trimming and J lost 2 bases, with 1 base between them. In DNA, the CDR3 is TGTGCCAGCAGCTTAACCAACACTGAAGCTTTCTTT. It specifies CASSLTNTEAFF.

This clonotype occurred many times. V is TRBV20-1 and J is TRBJ2-1; 8 bases agree with TRBD2. Germline-derived CDR1 and CDR2 are DFQATT and SNEGSKA (reference sequence). Trimming cost V 5 bases and J 6 bases; bases outside gene matches: 15. This CDR3 has 16 amino acids. The CDR3 loop reads CSAYPSKRGPGNEQFF. The CDR3 bases are TGCAGTGCTTACCCTTCCAAGCGGGGGCCGGGCAATGAGCAGTTCTTC.

This clonotype was recorded a few times. J is TRBJ1-2 and V is TRBV27, with D hard to call. The CDR3 totals 13 residues. Germline CDR1 MNHEY, CDR2 SMNVEV (reference sequence). The ends were cut back, 3 bases at V and 0 bases at J, with 5 bases in the middle. CDR3 bases: TGTGCCAGCAGTTTTTCAGCTAACTATGGCTACACCTTC. Translating it yields CASSFSANYGYTF.

DNA for the CDR3: TGTGCCAGCAGCTTAGCGCCCGGGACAGGGGGCGCAAATGAAAAACTGTTTTTT. The encoded protein is CASSLAPGTGGANEKLFF. V is TRBV7-7 and J is TRBJ1-4; 12 bases align to TRBD1. V lost 0 bases and J lost 5; bases outside the gene matches: 7. Germline V gene sequence: CDR1 SSHAT, CDR2 FNYEAQ (reference sequence). The CDR3 contains 18 residues.

J is TRBJ1-2 and V is TRBV5-1, with unresolved D. V was trimmed by 0 bases and J by 5 bases, leaving 11 bases between them. This CDR3 spans 14 amino acids. Looked up from germline, CDR1 is SGHRS and CDR2 is YFSETQ. CDR3: CASSLVGEDYGYTF. The CDR3 DNA is TGCGCCAGCAGCTTGGTGGGAGAAGATTATGGCTACACCTTC. Together with reference TRBV5-1 and TRBJ1-2, the CDR3 gives the full variable domain: KAGVTQTPRYLIKTRGQQVTLSCSPISGHRSVSWYQQTPGQGLQFLFEYFSETQRNKGNFPGRFSGRQFSNSRSEMNVSTLELGDSALYLCASSLVGEDYGYTFGSGTRLTVV.

The CDR3 nucleotides are TGTGCCAGCAGCCCAGGACACAACAATGAGCAGTTCTTC. Protein sequence: CASSPGHNNEQFF. The V call is TRBV7-3, the J call TRBJ2-1; possibly TRBD1 for D (5 bases). There are 13 residues in the CDR3. Germline V lookup: CDR1 SGHTA, CDR2 FQGTGA. V was pared by 5 bases and J by 5 bases, with 10 bases between.

This clonotype has more than one count but fewer than ten. The V call is TRBV5-1, the J call TRBJ2-5, with TRBD2 matching over 11 bases. V lost 1 base to trimming and J lost 0 bases; unmatched junction nucleotides: 5. The CDR3 is 17 residues long. Germline-derived CDR1 and CDR2 are SGHRS and YFSETQ. The CDR3 nucleotides read TGCGCCAGCAGCTTGCGGGCTAGCGGGGGGTACCAAGAGACCCAGTACTTC. It codes for CASSLRASGGYQETQYF.

This clonotype turned up a few times. The chain uses TRBV24-1 and TRBJ2-5, with a possible D match to TRBD1 (6 bases). The CDR3 has 13 amino acids. Trimming removed 2 bases from V and 5 bases from J, with 8 bases in between. CDR1 KGHDR and CDR2 SFDVKD come from the germline V gene. CDR3 region: CATSDSGVETQYF. DNA of the CDR3: TGTGCCACCAGTGATTCAGGGGTTGAGACCCAGTACTTC.

The chain couples TRBV11-2 to TRBJ2-5; D is uncertain. V was shortened by 7 bases and J by 5 bases, with 17 bases between the two germline ends. Germline CDR1 SGHAT, CDR2 FQNNGV. The CDR3 loop spans 14 amino acids. DNA of the CDR3: TGTGCCAGCATCCCCACGAGAAGGGATGAGACCCAGTACTTC. Amino acids: CASIPTRRDETQYF.

This clonotype has ten or more counts. The chain couples TRBV7-2 to TRBJ2-1; 16 positions match TRBD2. The CDR3 sequence is 18 residues long. V gave up 4 bases and J gave up 1 base; unmatched junction bases: 4. CDR1 and CDR2 (germline): SGHTA, FQGNSA. CDR3 in amino acids: CASSSGLAGGRSYNEQFF. The DNA for the CDR3 is TGTGCCAGCAGCTCGGGACTAGCGGGAGGGCGTTCCTACAATGAGCAGTTCTTC.

This clonotype came up a few times. The rearrangement joins TRBV24-1 to TRBJ2-7, with TRBD1 matching 10 bases. CDR1 is KGHDR and CDR2 is SFDVKD in the germline V gene. J was trimmed by 1 base and V by 7 bases; bases with no gene match: 3. The CDR3 contains 14 residues. CDR3 sequence: CATSQGQGSYEQYF. The CDR3, as DNA: TGTGCCACCAGCCAGGGACAGGGGTCCTACGAGCAGTACTTC.

This clonotype appeared a few times. The rearrangement links TRBV12-3 or TRBV12-4 to TRBJ1-4, with a possible D match to TRBD1 (6 bases). With 6 bases removed from V and 5 bases from J, the gap between germline ends came to 13 bases. The CDR3 covers 14 residues. The CDR3 region is CASSGQPINEKLFF. CDR3 nucleotide sequence: TGTGCCAGCAGCGGACAGCCTATAAATGAAAAACTGTTTTTT.

There are a few counts of this clonotype. The chain joins TRBV27 to TRBJ1-6; D might be TRBD1 (6 bases). Per germline, CDR1 MNHEY and CDR2 SMNVEV (reference sequence). The CDR3 sequence is 14 residues long. The V end was cut by 6 bases, the J end by 6 bases, with 12 bases between. In nucleotides, the CDR3 is TGTGCCAGCAGAGAGGGGGGAAGTAATTCACCCCTCCACTTT. It codes for CASREGGSNSPLHF.

The chain combines TRBV9 with TRBJ2-5, with D maybe TRBD2 (6 bases). The V end was cut by 0 bases, the J end by 1 base, with 10 bases between. Per the germline V gene, CDR1 is SGDLS and CDR2 is YYNGEE. CDR3 size: 15 residues. The CDR3 loop is CASSVARDFQETQYF. CDR3 in DNA: TGTGCCAGCAGCGTAGCCCGGGACTTCCAAGAGACCCAGTACTTC. The full variable domain, with the rest looked up from reference TRBV9 and TRBJ2-5, is DSGVTQTPKHLITATGQRVTLRCSPRSGDLSVYWYQQSLDQGLQFLIQYYNGEERAKGNILERFSAQQFPDLHSELNLSSLELGDSALYFCASSVARDFQETQYFGPGTRLLVL.

The chain couples TRBV19 to TRBJ2-7; no clear D. The CDR3 has 12 amino acids. V was cut by 7 bases and J by 6 bases, with 13 bases left in between. CDR1 and CDR2 (germline): LNHDA, SQIVND (reference sequence). This CDR3 is CASTPERCEQYF. The DNA of the CDR3 is TGTGCCAGTACCCCGGAACGGTGCGAGCAGTACTTC.

CDR3 residues: CASSRGGVMVGNEQFF. CDR3 coding DNA: TGTGCCAGCAGCCGAGGGGGGGTAATGGTGGGGAATGAGCAGTTCTTC. This chain links TRBV4-2 with TRBJ2-1; D may be TRBD2 (7 bases). The V and J ends lost 4 bases and 7 bases respectively, with 20 bases between them. The CDR3 totals 16 residues. Per germline, CDR1 LGHNA and CDR2 YNFKEQ.

Many counts were recorded for this clonotype. The chain uses TRBV6-6 and TRBJ2-7; TRBD1 aligns across 7 bases. With V trimmed by 5 bases and J by 6 bases, 4 bases remained unmatched. Germline assignment: CDR1 MNHNY and CDR2 SVGAGI (reference sequence). This CDR3 is built from 12 residues. For the CDR3, the DNA is TGTGCCAGCAGTCACGGGACAGCCGAGCAGTACTTC. It translates to CASSHGTAEQYF.

This clonotype came up many times. The chain couples TRBV4-2 to TRBJ2-7; D is unresolved. This CDR3 comprises 14 residues. The V gene's germline CDR1 is LGHNA and CDR2 YNFKEQ. The germline V and J ends were trimmed by 1 base and 12 bases, with 19 bases remaining between them. This chain's CDR3 is CASSQAMPNAKSYF. The CDR3 bases are TGTGCCAGCAGCCAAGCGATGCCGAACGCCAAGTCGTACTTC.

This clonotype was counted a few times. The V call is TRBV20-1, the J call TRBJ1-3; D remains unclear. Germline V gene lookup returns CDR1 DFQATT and CDR2 SNEGSKA (reference sequence). The CDR3 covers 15 residues. V lost 0 bases to trimming and J lost 2 bases, with 11 bases between them. CDR3 in amino acids: CSARDFGGAGNTIYF. The CDR3 DNA is TGCAGTGCTAGAGATTTCGGTGGGGCTGGAAACACCATATATTTT.

This clonotype occurred a few times. The chain joins TRBV28 to TRBJ1-2; possible D gene TRBD1, 6 bases. V was trimmed by 5 bases and J by 7 bases, leaving 20 bases between them. The germline V gene encodes CDR1 MDHEN and CDR2 SYDVKM. There are 15 residues in the CDR3. CDR3 nucleotide sequence: TGTGCCAGCAGTCCTGGGATCGGACAGATTACTGGCTACACCTTC. Encoded protein: CASSPGIGQITGYTF.

V usage is TRBV7-2 and J usage is TRBJ2-1; 9 nucleotides align to TRBD2. The length of the CDR3 is 18 residues. Germline assignment: CDR1 SGHTA and CDR2 FQGNSA. Trimming removed 2 bases from V and 5 bases from J; junction bases left unmatched: 13. CDR3: CASSLLATPSGINNEQFF. CDR3 DNA: TGTGCCAGCAGCTTATTGGCCACACCTAGCGGGATTAACAATGAGCAGTTCTTC.

This clonotype appeared many times. The J gene is TRBJ2-3, the V gene TRBV3-1, with 13 bases lining up with TRBD2. From germline, CDR1 is LGHDT and CDR2 YNNKEL (reference sequence). The ends lost 6 bases at V and 7 bases at J; junction bases unmatched: 7. The CDR3 contains 15 residues. This chain's CDR3 is CASSRTSGRSYTQYF. The DNA for the CDR3 is TGTGCCAGCAGTCGGACTAGCGGGAGATCCTATACGCAGTATTTT.

V and J are TRBV18 and TRBJ2-1; no reliable D call. Germline CDR1 reads KGHSH; CDR2 reads LQKENI. The CDR3 is 13 residues long. V lost 5 bases and J 7 bases, leaving 12 bases between the germline ends. The CDR3 DNA sequence: TGTGCCAGCTCAAACTCCTCGTGGAATGAGCAGTTCTTC. Translated, it gives CASSNSSWNEQFF.

The J gene is TRBJ2-7, the V gene TRBV5-1, with D perhaps matching TRBD2 (5 bases). The CDR3 runs to 14 residues. With 0 bases removed from V and 3 bases from J, the gap between germline ends came to 10 bases. Germline-derived CDR1 and CDR2 are SGHRS and YFSETQ. CDR3 in amino acids: CASSLAGNNYEQYF. The DNA of the CDR3 is TGCGCCAGCAGCTTGGCCGGGAACAACTACGAGCAGTACTTC.

This clonotype has a count of ten or more. The chain links TRBV10-3 to TRBJ1-2, with 8 positions matching TRBD1. The CDR3 extends over 14 amino acids. Germline CDR1 ENHRY, CDR2 SYGVKD. V shed 2 bases and J 6 bases; nucleotides not matched to a gene: 5. The CDR3 sequence: CAISEGTGQDGYTF. Written as DNA, the CDR3 is TGTGCCATCAGTGAGGGGACAGGACAGGATGGCTACACCTTC.

The chain uses TRBV6-1 and TRBJ1-2; 12 bases line up with TRBD1. CDR1 is MNHNS, CDR2 SASEGT, per germline. The CDR3 extends over 17 amino acids. V dropped 6 bases and J dropped 0; count of bases not matched to a gene: 8. The CDR3 DNA reads TGTGCCAGCAGGCTCTACGGGACAGGGGGCTCTAACTATGGCTACACCTTC. Encoded protein: CASRLYGTGGSNYGYTF.

This chain links TRBV7-2 with TRBJ2-1; a possible D gene is TRBD2 (6 bases). This CDR3 contains 15 residues. Trimming took 4 bases from V and 5 from J, leaving 15 bases between them. CDR1 SGHTA and CDR2 FQGNSA come from the germline V gene. CDR3 loop: CASSSQSGVNNEQFF. The CDR3 nucleotides are TGTGCCAGCAGCTCCCAGTCGGGAGTTAACAATGAGCAGTTCTTC. The full variable domain, its missing parts supplied by reference TRBV7-2 and TRBJ2-1, is GAGVSQSPSNKVTEKGKDVELRCDPISGHTALYWYRQSLGQGLEFLIYFQGNSAPDKSGLPSDRFSAERTGGSVSTLTIQRTQQEDSAVYLCASSSQSGVNNEQFFGPGTRLTVL.

This clonotype appeared a few times. A much larger clone lies a single base off, so this may be a read error. The chain carries TRBV7-9 and TRBJ2-5, with D perhaps TRBD2 (5 bases). The CDR3 is 11 amino acids. The V gene's germline CDR1 is SEHNR and CDR2 FQNEAQ (reference sequence). The CDR3 spells CARSRRETQYF. The CDR3, as DNA: TGTGCCCGCAGCCGGAGGGAGACCCAGTACTTC.

This clonotype was recorded at least ten times. The chain recombines TRBV6-2 or TRBV6-3 with TRBJ1-2, with 7 bases matching TRBD1. The CDR3 consists of 13 residues. In germline, CDR1 is MNHEY, CDR2 SVGEGT. Unmatched junction bases numbered 7, after V lost 6 bases and J lost 6 bases. CDR3 nucleotides: TGTGCCAGCAGACCCGACAGGGTGAATGGCTACACCTTC. This gives the protein CASRPDRVNGYTF.

This clonotype was counted only a few times. V and J are TRBV29-1 and TRBJ1-1; D might be TRBD1 (5 bases). Germline assignment: CDR1 SQVTM and CDR2 ANQGSEA. CDR3 length: 13 residues. V lost 7 bases, J lost 3 bases, and 15 bases lay in between. The CDR3 DNA follows: TGCAGCGCCTCGAAGGGGTTGGACACTGAAGCTTTCTTT. Translated, it gives CSASKGLDTEAFF.

This chain uses TRBV7-9 with TRBJ1-1; D unresolved. CDR1 SEHNR and CDR2 FQNEAQ come from the germline V gene (reference sequence). V lost 5 bases and J lost 1, with 14 bases in between. This CDR3 region has 15 residues. CDR3 protein: CASSHNSGRNTEAFF. In nucleotides, the CDR3 is TGTGCCAGCAGCCACAATAGCGGGAGGAACACTGAAGCTTTCTTT.